This T cell receptor beta chain comes out of a study of radiotherapy plus CTLA-4 blockade in lung cancer. Study summary: Roughly 17% of patients responded objectively, and about 30% achieved disease control. Study outcomes and limitations: Subsequent to radiotherapy plus ipilimumab, tumor-derived TCR clones underwent expansion in blood. Interferon-beta and early blood T cell clone dynamics reportedly predicted response best.

There are 18 residues in the CDR3. Germline CDR1 SGHVS, CDR2 FNYEAQ. Trimming removed 1 base from V and 7 bases from J; junction bases left unmatched: 17. Ipilimumab-mediated CTLA-4 blockade plus focal radiation was given to patients having chemo-refractory metastatic non-small-cell lung cancer. Generated by immunoSEQ multiplex PCR, the TCRdb table keeps only in-frame clones and is missing some. The sample includes tens of thousands of clones, approximately 76% of them seen just once. For this clone: What it recognizes is unknown.

Sequencing was performed on peripheral blood, taken from a patient treated with radiotherapy plus ipilimumab. V and J are TRBV7-6 and TRBJ2-7, with 9 bases fitting TRBD2. The source is a human donor with non-small cell lung cancer who had a complete response to radiotherapy plus ipilimumab. CDR3 amino acids: CASSLVRGGGRALVEQYF. CDR3 bases: TGTGCCAGCAGCTTAGTTCGGGGCGGCGGGAGGGCCCTCGTGGAGCAGTACTTC.